These 4 T cell receptor beta chains originate from one sample sequenced in a study of T cell repertoires in cytomegalovirus infection. Via MiXCR, TCRdb re-called the reads, giving one row per CDR3 protein. The sample has 97,000 or so distinct CDR3 sequences; 16% are singletons. The sample comprised PBMCs. The origin of the receptors is a human donor in good health (CMV status not recorded). Some clones in this sample may be carry-over from other donors' samples.

Many counts were recorded for this clonotype. The rearrangement joins TRBV7-2 to TRBJ2-5; tentative D call: TRBD2 (5 bases). V lost 1 base to trimming and J lost 4 bases, with 10 bases between them. This CDR3 spans 14 amino acids. Germline V CDR1 and CDR2: SGHTA, FQGNSA. CDR3 loop: CASSLGRSLETQYF. The CDR3 bases are TGTGCCAGCAGCTTAGGGAGGTCCTTAGAGACCCAGTACTTC.

Concerning this clonotype: This may come from a read error, since a much larger clone is one base off. V and J are TRBV5-1 and TRBJ2-7, with 8 bases fitting TRBD1. V was clipped by 5 bases and J by 3 bases; unmatched bases: 7. Germline V lookup: CDR1 SGHRS, CDR2 YFSETQ. The CDR3 is made up of 14 amino acids. This chain's CDR3 is CASRRQTGDYEQYF. The CDR3 DNA reads TGCGCCAGCAGACGCCAGACAGGGGACTACGAGCAGTACTTC.

This chain joins TRBV20-1 and TRBJ1-6; TRBD1 matches 8 bases. V dropped 7 bases and J dropped 11; count of bases not matched to a gene: 10. Germline CDR1 reads DFQATT; CDR2 reads SNEGSKA (reference sequence). CDR3 length equals 13 residues. In DNA, the CDR3 is TGCAGTGTCCCAGGACAGGGAGTAGCACCCCTCCACTTT. Protein sequence: CSVPGQGVAPLHF.

The rearrangement uses TRBV12-3 or TRBV12-4 and TRBJ1-2; D possibly corresponds to TRBD1 (5 bases). The V end was cut by 6 bases, the J end by 8 bases, with 13 bases between. The CDR3 has 12 residues. DNA of the CDR3: TGTGCCAGCAGCGAGACAGCTCAGGGCTACACCTTC. Protein sequence: CASSETAQGYTF.